These 27 T cell receptor beta chains were all obtained from the same sample, sequenced in a study of cytomegalovirus exposure and HLA in healthy donors. Primers: 60 Vbeta forward and 13 Jbeta reverse. TCRdb's copy holds only in-frame clones and misses some; the assay was immunoSEQ multiplex PCR. This repertoire shows around 200,000 clones, around 83% found once; its top ten account for roughly 10%. The sequenced material came from PBMCs. Receptor source: a woman aged 45-65 years in good health and CMV-seropositive.

The chain links TRBV2 to TRBJ2-7, with a possible D match to TRBD2 (5 bases). The length of the CDR3 is 14 residues. V was shortened by 2 bases and J by 6 bases, with 14 bases between the two germline ends. Germline V gene lookup returns CDR1 SNHLY and CDR2 FYNNEI. In nucleotides, the CDR3 is TGTGCCAGCAGTGAACTAGAGGGTCCAGGCGAGCAGTACTTC. Protein: CASSELEGPGEQYF.

The chain couples TRBV5-1 to TRBJ2-7, with 7 bases fitting TRBD1. Per germline, CDR1 SGHRS and CDR2 YFSETQ. The length of the CDR3 is 15 residues. The J segment lost 2 bases and the V segment lost 5 bases, leaving 10 bases of the junction unmatched. The DNA for the CDR3 is TGCGCCAGCAGTGCCACAGCCACAGGGGCCTACGAGCAGTACTTC. It translates to CASSATATGAYEQYF.

This clone was observed a few times. The chain uses TRBV4-1 and TRBJ1-1, with a possible D match to TRBD1 (5 bases). V was cut by 1 base and J by 1 base, with 13 bases left in between. Germline V lookup: CDR1 MGHRA, CDR2 YSYEKL. CDR3 size: 16 residues. The CDR3 nucleotides read TGCGCCAGCAGCCAAGTTTCGGGACTGGCGAACACTGAAGCTTTCTTT. Its protein is CASSQVSGLANTEAFF.

The chain is built from TRBV4-1 and TRBJ1-2; 9 bases are a match to TRBD1. The CDR3 has 17 amino acids. CDR1 and CDR2 (germline): MGHRA, YSYEKL. The trim removed 1 base at V and 6 bases at J, leaving 12 bases unmatched. Here the CDR3 DNA reads TGCGCCAGCAGCCAAGGTCCGACAGGGGGGATAGGTGATGGCTACACCTTC. Its protein product is CASSQGPTGGIGDGYTF.

The chain joins TRBV6-1 to TRBJ2-7; D is unresolved. With 6 bases removed from V and 3 bases from J, the gap between germline ends came to 9 bases. The germline gives CDR1 MNHNS, CDR2 SASEGT. CDR3 length: 12 amino acids. CDR3 amino acids: CASREIYYEQYF. CDR3 sequence (DNA): TGTGCCAGCAGGGAAATTTACTACGAGCAGTACTTC.

The chain combines TRBV29-1 with TRBJ2-3, with 9 bases aligning to TRBD2. CDR3 length: 15 residues. CDR1 and CDR2 from the germline V gene are SQVTM and ANQGSEA. The V and J ends lost 0 bases and 4 bases, in that order; junction bases with no gene match: 5. The DNA of the CDR3 is TGCAGCGTTGAAGAAAGGGCTAGCGGGGCAGATACGCAGTATTTT. Amino acids: CSVEERASGADTQYF.

This sequence joins TRBV20-1 and TRBJ1-1; no reliable D call. This CDR3 region has 11 residues. V was trimmed by 8 bases and J by 2 bases, leaving 9 bases between them. Germline V gives CDR1 DFQATT, CDR2 SNEGSKA (reference sequence). The CDR3 DNA sequence: TGCAGTTCTTACTTAAACACTGAAGCTTTCTTT. The encoded protein is CSSYLNTEAFF.

The V gene is TRBV7-9, the J gene TRBJ1-6, with TRBD1 as a possible D gene (6 bases). There are 17 residues in the CDR3. CDR1 and CDR2 from the germline V gene are SEHNR and FQNEAQ (reference sequence). The V and J ends lost 5 bases and 8 bases respectively, with 22 bases between them. The DNA for the CDR3 is TGTGCCAGCAGCATCCGGAGGGGGGGGCTTCTAGATTCACCCCTCCACTTT. Encoded protein: CASSIRRGGLLDSPLHF.

Note on this clone: Germline and junction disagree at one end, which may indicate a read error. The genes are TRBV7-9 and TRBJ1-1; D is possibly TRBD1 (6 bases). This CDR3 region has 12 residues. The germline V gene encodes CDR1 SEHNR and CDR2 FQNEAQ (reference sequence). The CDR3 DNA reads as TGTTCCAGCAGCTCGGGGGGCAGTTCGGCTTTCTTT. This codes for CSSSSGGSSAFF.

The chain recombines TRBV7-9 with TRBJ2-2; 7 nucleotides line up with TRBD1. Germline V gene data show CDR1 as SEHNR and CDR2 as FQNEAQ (reference sequence). Losses at the gene ends were 1 base for V and 4 bases for J; bases not matched to a gene: 3. The CDR3 sequence is 15 residues long. The CDR3 reads CASSLGSGGTGELFF. CDR3 bases: TGTGCCAGCAGCTTAGGTTCAGGGGGCACCGGGGAGCTGTTTTTT.

The rearrangement uses TRBV5-1 and TRBJ2-3; maybe TRBD1 (6 bases). V was cut by 0 bases and J by 1 base, with 9 bases left in between. Germline loops: CDR1 SGHRS, CDR2 YFSETQ. The CDR3 is 15 residues long. DNA for the CDR3: TGCGCCAGCAGCTTGGCGGCAGGGGGCACAGATACGCAGTATTTT. This translates into CASSLAAGGTDTQYF.

The rearrangement links TRBV10-2 to TRBJ1-1; maybe TRBD1 (5 bases). The CDR3 is made up of 14 amino acids. Trimming took off 3 bases at V and 4 bases at J, with 12 bases between the two ends. CDR1 is WSHSY, CDR2 SAAADI, per germline. The DNA for the CDR3 is TGCGCCAGCAGTGATCCAGGGTCGGCCACTGAAGCTTTCTTT. It specifies CASSDPGSATEAFF.

This clone was picked up a small number of times. V gene TRBV6-1 combines with J gene TRBJ2-1; D is uncertain. The germline V gene encodes CDR1 MNHNS and CDR2 SASEGT. V was trimmed by 6 bases and J by 4 bases, leaving 7 bases between them. The CDR3 has 12 residues. The CDR3 DNA is TGTGCCAGCAGGGAGATTTACAATGAGCAGTTCTTC. Translated: CASREIYNEQFF.

This clone came up a few times. The chain employs TRBV7-9 and TRBJ2-7, with unresolved D. CDR1 is SEHNR and CDR2 is FQNEAQ in the germline V gene (reference sequence). V gave up 1 base and J gave up 1 base, with 11 bases separating them. The CDR3 has 15 amino acids. CDR3 region: CASSLDHSQSYEQYF. The CDR3, as DNA: TGTGCCAGCAGCTTAGATCACAGCCAGTCCTACGAGCAGTACTTC.

The chain combines TRBV4-2 with TRBJ1-2, with D possibly TRBD1 on 5 matching bases. CDR1 is LGHNA and CDR2 is YNFKEQ in the germline V gene. The CDR3 sequence is 14 residues long. V was shortened by 4 bases and J by 2 bases, with 11 bases between the two germline ends. The CDR3 loop reads CASSPGGVNYGYTF. DNA for the CDR3: TGTGCCAGCAGCCCGGGGGGGGTAAACTATGGCTACACCTTC.

The V call is TRBV21-1, the J call TRBJ1-1; the listed D gene, TRBD1, was not tested against the DNA. TRBV21-1 is flagged as a pseudogene. The CDR3 totals 15 residues. CDR3 bases: TGTGCCAGCAGCAAAGCGCTCAGGGGGAACACTGAAGCTTTCTTT. Translation: CASSKALRGNTEAFF.

The V and J genes are TRBV6-5 and TRBJ1-2; 11 positions match TRBD1. The germline CDR1 and CDR2 sequences are MNHEY and SVGAGI. The CDR3 is 14 amino acids. With 5 bases clipped from V and 8 bases from J, the junction kept 7 bases outside the gene matches. This CDR3 reads CASSPGGQGGGYTF. The CDR3 nucleotides read TGTGCCAGCAGTCCGGGGGGACAGGGGGGCGGCTACACCTTC.

The rearrangement links TRBV7-8 to TRBJ1-1; tentative D call: TRBD1 (6 bases). V lost 0 bases, J lost 5 bases, and 13 bases lay in between. CDR1 is SGHVS, CDR2 FQNEAQ, per germline. The CDR3 spans 15 residues. CDR3 in amino acids: CASSLAGGRLTEAFF. DNA for the CDR3: TGTGCCAGCAGCTTAGCGGGGGGGCGCTTGACTGAAGCTTTCTTT.

CDR3 loop: CASSFLTLGSGEQYF. CDR3 nucleotides: TGCGCCAGCAGCTTCCTGACCCTGGGGAGCGGGGAGCAGTACTTC. V is TRBV5-1 and J is TRBJ2-7; tentatively, D is TRBD2 (6 bases). CDR3 length: 15 amino acids. The V gene's germline CDR1 is SGHRS and CDR2 YFSETQ. Trimming took off 2 bases at V and 7 bases at J, with 19 bases between the two ends.

The chain links TRBV6-5 to TRBJ2-1; TRBD2 aligns across 8 bases. V dropped 5 bases and J dropped 9; count of bases not matched to a gene: 12. CDR1 and CDR2 from the germline V gene are MNHEY and SVGAGI. The CDR3 spans 15 residues. Here the CDR3 DNA reads TGTGCCAGCAGTGTTGCCGGGACTAGTCGGACTGAGCAGTTCTTC. It codes for CASSVAGTSRTEQFF.

This clone was counted a few times. The chain is built from TRBV4-2 and TRBJ1-1, with 7 bases fitting TRBD1. The CDR3 extends over 12 amino acids. CDR1 LGHNA and CDR2 YNFKEQ come from the germline V gene. With V trimmed by 7 bases and J by 6 bases, 5 bases remained unmatched. CDR3 residues: CASTGTEPEAFF. For the CDR3, the DNA is TGTGCCAGCACCGGGACAGAACCTGAAGCTTTCTTT.

The chain combines TRBV7-7 with TRBJ2-3, with a weak D call TRBD1 (6 bases). The CDR3 covers 13 residues. Germline V gene data show CDR1 as SSHAT and CDR2 as FNYEAQ (reference sequence). Trimming removed 5 bases at V and 5 bases at J, with 11 bases between. In DNA form, the CDR3 reads TGTGCCAGCAGCCAACGGGGACAAGATACGCAGTATTTT. Translated: CASSQRGQDTQYF.

The rearrangement joins TRBV11-2 to TRBJ1-2; perhaps TRBD1 as D (5 bases). V dropped 4 bases and J dropped 0 bases, with 9 bases sitting between them. The CDR3 runs to 14 residues. Germline loops: CDR1 SGHAT, CDR2 FQNNGV. The CDR3 sequence is CASSSWTTNYGYTF. CDR3 sequence (DNA): TGTGCCAGCAGCTCATGGACAACTAACTATGGCTACACCTTC.

The chain uses TRBV7-8 and TRBJ1-5; 7 nucleotides agree with TRBD1. Germline CDR1 reads SGHVS; CDR2 reads FQNEAQ. The CDR3 totals 18 residues. The V and J ends lost 0 bases and 0 bases, in that order; junction bases with no gene match: 8. CDR3 amino acids: CASSLARDSRHSNQPQHF. The CDR3 nucleotides read TGTGCCAGCAGCTTAGCGCGGGACAGCCGTCATAGCAATCAGCCCCAGCATTTT.

The rearrangement joins TRBV6-6 to TRBJ1-2; D is perhaps TRBD1 (5 bases). The germline V gene has CDR1 MNHNY and CDR2 SVGAGI (reference sequence). The V end was cut by 2 bases, the J end by 7 bases, with 14 bases between. The CDR3 is 14 amino acids. The CDR3 loop reads CASSYAATGVGYTF. In DNA form, the CDR3 reads TGTGCCAGCAGTTACGCAGCTACAGGTGTTGGCTACACCTTC.

V gene TRBV27 combines with J gene TRBJ2-6; TRBD2 matches 10 bases. Germline CDR1 and CDR2: MNHEY and SMNVEV (reference sequence). This CDR3 is built from 20 residues. The J segment lost 0 bases and the V segment lost 4 bases, leaving 12 bases of the junction unmatched. The CDR3 sequence is CASSSPLTSGLVSGANVLTF. CDR3 DNA: TGTGCCAGCAGTTCACCCTTGACTAGCGGGTTAGTCTCTGGGGCCAACGTCCTGACTTTC.

The genes are TRBV7-9 and TRBJ2-3; D is unclear. The CDR3 runs 16 residues. Germline V gene lookup returns CDR1 SEHNR and CDR2 FQNEAQ (reference sequence). V lost 4 bases to trimming and J lost 9 bases, with 23 bases between them. The CDR3: CASSSWAGEGSVTQYF. CDR3 bases: TGTGCCAGCAGCTCGTGGGCCGGCGAAGGTTCCGTCACGCAGTATTTT.